This TCR beta chain was documented in a study of response to subunit inactivated influenza vaccine (dated by TCRdb to the late 2010s). About the study as a whole: Deep quantitative profiling of the T cell receptor repertoire was used in the study to follow responses to a trivalent subunit inactivated influenza vaccine.

Library method: RT-PCR. TCRdb records Illumina HiSeq 2500 as the sequencer. TCRdb reprocessed the public reads (quality trimming at Q25 with fastp, clone calling with MiXCR) and kept in-frame beta chains. Rows with one shared CDR3 protein collapse into an entry with the most common genes and DNA. This sample comprises over 750,000 distinct CDR3 sequences, less than 25% of them detected only once. The ten largest clones capture 10% of the sample. This clonotype was seen only once. The clone's antigen remains unknown. Base qualities are not at hand, and no much larger clone is one base apart. A solitary read yields weak support. The paper's findings and limits, for the study overall: According to the authors, only a limited number of new T cells may be recruited by each seasonal influenza vaccination.

Its CDR3 holds 16 amino acids, cysteine through phenylalanine. The CDR3 DNA has 48 bases and is translated from base 1. The germline V and J ends show losses of 5 bases and 3 bases respectively, and no gene match explains 13 bases of the junction. Per the germline V gene (reference sequence), DFQATT is the CDR1 and SNEGSKA is the CDR2. This TCR derives from a man aged 50 to 60 who received an inactivated influenza vaccine. Donor details come from another sample of the same person, matched by shared clones. This sample comprised PBMCs from blood, obtained 5 days after vaccination. This receptor chain uses TRBV20-1 and TRBJ2-7; 10 of the junction bases match TRBD1. The CDR3 sequence is CSAQPPGQGLGYEQYF. The DNA is as follows: TGCAGTGCTCAGCCCCCGGGACAGGGGCTAGGCTACGAGCAGTACTTC.